The 22 T cell receptor beta chains reported below all come from one sample, sequenced in a study of blood T cell repertoires in COVID-19 (dated by TCRdb to the early 2020s). To prepare the library, the immunoSEQ multiplex PCR assay was applied. TCRdb took this table from immuneACCESS and kept in-frame rearrangements with V and J called. Such tables lack part of the clones; where checked against another copy, unresolved V genes explain under half of the gap, and the rest is unexplained. This sample holds 200,000 to 250,000 clones; more than 75% were observed only once. Of the sample, around 7.4% falls within the top ten clones. Material: PBMCs or T cells enriched from blood (not recorded which). These receptors all come from a middle-aged woman with acute COVID-19.

V and J are TRBV18 and TRBJ1-2, with 8 bases matching TRBD1. V shed 2 bases, J shed 4 bases, and the junction held 3 bases outside the gene matches. Germline assignment: CDR1 KGHSH and CDR2 LQKENI. The CDR3 sequence is 14 residues long. CDR3 nucleotides: TGTGCCAGCTCACCAGAGGACAGGGCCTATGGCTACACCTTC. Encoded protein: CASSPEDRAYGYTF.

The chain couples TRBV4-2 to TRBJ2-6; tentatively, D is TRBD1 (6 bases). Germline V gene lookup returns CDR1 LGHNA and CDR2 YNFKEQ. The CDR3 consists of 16 residues. The germline V and J ends were trimmed by 4 bases and 1 base, with 11 bases remaining between them. In nucleotides, the CDR3 is TGTGCCAGCAGCCCAGACGACAGGTCTGGGGCCAACGTCCTGACTTTC. It yields the protein CASSPDDRSGANVLTF.

The CDR3: CASRPHRTEAFF. The DNA of the CDR3 is TGTGCCAGCAGACCTCACCGGACTGAAGCTTTCTTT. The gene calls are TRBV28 and TRBJ1-1; D uncertain. Germline CDR1 reads MDHEN; CDR2 reads SYDVKM. Trimming shortened V by 6 bases and J by 5 bases, and 10 bases separated the two germline ends. The CDR3 has 12 amino acids.

The chain is built from TRBV19 and TRBJ1-4; 8 positions agree with TRBD1. The J segment lost 7 bases and the V segment lost 6 bases, leaving 7 bases of the junction unmatched. Germline V CDR1 and CDR2: LNHDA, SQIVND (reference sequence). CDR3 length: 14 amino acids. In DNA, the CDR3 is TGTGCCAGTAGAGAGACAGGGGCCGGTGAAAAACTGTTTTTT. This gives the protein CASRETGAGEKLFF.

The rearrangement joins TRBV19 to TRBJ1-5, with a tentative D call TRBD1 (5 bases). Trimming cost V 6 bases and J 2 bases, with 20 bases left between them. CDR3 length: 17 amino acids. CDR1 is LNHDA and CDR2 is SQIVND in the germline V gene (reference sequence). The CDR3 bases are TGTGCCAGTAGCCACGGACGGGGGGGGACGGGCAATCAGCCCCAGCATTTT. It translates to CASSHGRGGTGNQPQHF.

V and J are TRBV7-3 and TRBJ2-2; no definite D call. Trimming removed 6 bases from V and 0 bases from J, with 5 bases in between. Germline V gene data show CDR1 as SGHTA and CDR2 as FQGTGA. CDR3 length equals 13 residues. The CDR3 sequence is CASRQSNTGELFF. DNA of the CDR3: TGTGCCAGCAGACAGTCGAACACCGGGGAGCTGTTTTTT.

The J gene is TRBJ1-5, the V gene TRBV2, with D uncertain. CDR3 length equals 13 residues. The germline V and J ends were trimmed by 10 bases and 2 bases, with 12 bases remaining between them. Germline loops: CDR1 SNHLY, CDR2 FYNNEI. Here the CDR3 reads CATGDMGNQPQHF. The CDR3 region has the DNA TGTGCCACCGGGGATATGGGCAATCAGCCCCAGCATTTT.

CDR3 sequence reads: CASSQRQGRGNEQFF. CDR3 in DNA: TGTGCCAGCAGCCAGCGACAGGGACGGGGCAATGAGCAGTTCTTC. The chain employs TRBV6-5 and TRBJ2-1; 7 bases match TRBD1. Germline-derived CDR1 and CDR2 are MNHEY and SVGAGI. The trim removed 6 bases at V and 6 bases at J, leaving 11 bases unmatched. CDR3 length: 15 amino acids.

This chain joins TRBV5-4 and TRBJ2-1, with 10 nucleotides matching TRBD2. This CDR3 comprises 14 residues. With V trimmed by 5 bases and J by 7 bases, 6 bases remained unmatched. The germline V gene has CDR1 SGHNT and CDR2 YYREEE (reference sequence). The CDR3 DNA reads as TGTGCCAGCAGGACACCTAGCGGGAGTAATGAGCAGTTCTTC. It is translated as CASRTPSGSNEQFF.

The V call is TRBV25-1, the J call TRBJ1-6; no definite D call. Germline lookup yields CDR1 MGHDK and CDR2 SYGVNS. Deletions cut 4 bases from V and 6 bases from J, with 7 bases between. The CDR3 runs 13 residues. CDR3 bases: TGTGCCAGCAGTGTGGGAGGTAATTCACCCCTCCACTTT. Encoded protein: CASSVGGNSPLHF.

This clone turned up a few times. The rearrangement joins TRBV3-1 (or the pseudogene TRBV3-2) to TRBJ1-4; 7 bases agree with TRBD1. V gave up 8 bases and J gave up 0 bases; unmatched junction bases: 3. The CDR3 is 14 amino acids. Germline V gives CDR1 LGHDT, CDR2 YNNKEL (reference sequence). CDR3 loop: CASGQAATNEKLFF. CDR3 bases: TGTGCCAGCGGACAGGCTGCAACTAATGAAAAACTGTTTTTT.

Here the CDR3 reads CAWAKGPNQPQHF. The CDR3 DNA reads TGTGCCTGGGCGAAGGGGCCCAATCAGCCCCAGCATTTT. J is TRBJ1-5 and V is TRBV30, with D perhaps matching TRBD1 (5 bases). This CDR3 region has 13 residues. V lost 5 bases and J 3 bases, leaving 11 bases between the germline ends. Germline CDR1 and CDR2: GTSNPN and SVGIG (reference sequence).

V usage is TRBV24-1 and J usage is TRBJ1-4; 8 bases are shared with TRBD1. Germline CDR1 is KGHDR and CDR2 is SFDVKD. This CDR3 contains 16 residues. V shed 3 bases and J 4 bases; nucleotides not matched to a gene: 6. The CDR3 DNA sequence: TGTGCCACCAGTGATCCCCAGGGGGCAGGTAATGAAAAACTGTTTTTT. Translating gives CATSDPQGAGNEKLFF.

The V gene is TRBV3-1 (or the pseudogene TRBV3-2), the J gene TRBJ1-1; D not certain. The V gene lost 4 bases and the J gene lost 3 bases, with 15 bases spanning the gap. Germline CDR1 LGHDT, CDR2 YNNKEL (reference sequence). This CDR3 comprises 15 residues. The chain's CDR3 is CASSPRAAYDTEAFF. CDR3 nucleotides: TGTGCCAGCAGCCCACGCGCGGCGTATGACACTGAAGCTTTCTTT.

A single count supports this clone. The chain recombines TRBV19 with TRBJ1-1; D not resolved. V was shortened by 3 bases and J by 2 bases, with 16 bases between the two germline ends. The CDR3 sequence is 16 residues long. Per the germline V gene, CDR1 is LNHDA and CDR2 is SQIVND (reference sequence). The CDR3 protein is CASSIGRRESNTEAFF. CDR3 nucleotide sequence: TGTGCCAGTAGTATTGGACGGCGGGAGTCCAACACTGAAGCTTTCTTT.

The chain uses TRBV19 and TRBJ1-6, with TRBD1 matching 8 bases. Germline V gives CDR1 LNHDA, CDR2 SQIVND (reference sequence). This CDR3 is built from 15 residues. V shed 7 bases and J 9 bases; nucleotides not matched to a gene: 11. The CDR3 coding sequence is TGTGCCAGTACCATCGGGGCAGGGGGCGGTTCACCCCTCCACTTT. Amino acids: CASTIGAGGGSPLHF.

This chain joins TRBV3-1 (or the pseudogene TRBV3-2) and TRBJ2-7, with 7 bases that match TRBD1. There are 14 residues in the CDR3. Germline CDR1 reads LGHDT; CDR2 reads YNNKEL (reference sequence). Trimming took 6 bases from V and 6 from J; bases not matched to a gene: 11. As DNA, the CDR3 is TGTGCCAGCAGACGCACGGGACAGTCGTCCGAGCAGTACTTC. Its protein is CASRRTGQSSEQYF.

This sequence joins TRBV7-9 and TRBJ2-5, with D possibly TRBD1 on 6 matching bases. V lost 2 bases to trimming and J lost 4 bases, with 17 bases between them. The CDR3 is 16 residues long. The germline gives CDR1 SEHNR, CDR2 FQNEAQ (reference sequence). CDR3 region: CASSLSPNRAGETQYF. The CDR3 DNA is TGTGCCAGCAGCTTATCTCCCAACAGGGCTGGAGAGACCCAGTACTTC.

A few counts support this clone. This sequence joins TRBV19 and TRBJ1-2, with a tentative D call TRBD1 (6 bases). Germline V gene lookup returns CDR1 LNHDA and CDR2 SQIVND (reference sequence). This CDR3 is built from 13 residues. Between the trimmed V and J ends, which lost 7 bases and 8 bases, there was a span of 17 bases. The CDR3 spells CASTPVGQGGYTF. CDR3 nucleotide sequence: TGTGCCAGTACCCCCGTTGGGCAGGGGGGCTACACCTTC.

This clone came up a few times. The V and J genes are TRBV7-2 and TRBJ1-5; 7 bases are a match to TRBD1. Germline V lookup: CDR1 SGHTA, CDR2 FQGNSA. The trim removed 1 base at V and 4 bases at J, leaving 7 bases unmatched. The CDR3 is made up of 16 amino acids. CDR3 in amino acids: CASSLESSRGNQPQHF. The DNA for the CDR3 is TGTGCCAGCAGCTTAGAGTCGTCCAGGGGGAATCAGCCCCAGCATTTT.

The genes are TRBV19 and TRBJ1-3; D is uncertain. The germline CDR1 and CDR2 sequences are LNHDA and SQIVND (reference sequence). There are 15 residues in the CDR3. Trimming stripped 5 bases from V and 0 bases from J, with 11 bases between. The CDR3 nucleotides read TGTGCCAGTAGTTCGGTATCTTACTCTGGAAACACCATATATTTT. This translates into CASSSVSYSGNTIYF.

The chain has TRBV7-2 and TRBJ1-4; D perhaps matches TRBD1 (6 bases). The CDR3 is made up of 14 amino acids. Trimming took off 5 bases at V and 3 bases at J, with 10 bases between the two ends. Germline CDR1 reads SGHTA; CDR2 reads FQGNSA. In DNA, the CDR3 is TGTGCCAGCAGCAAGGACAGATCTAATGAAAAACTGTTTTTT. It specifies CASSKDRSNEKLFF.